This T cell receptor (beta chain) derives from a study of shared clonotypes between healthy human individuals. Study outcomes and limitations: Sampling included only blood; tissue repertoires likely differ.

Clones were sequenced by immunoSEQ multiplex PCR, and TCRdb holds only the in-frame ones, with some missing. The sample has millions of clones; 90% to 95% are singletons. A word on this clone: Its antigen is still unknown.

Positive CCR7 selection of CD45RO-negative cells yielded the naive CD8 cells, and terminally differentiated effector memory CD45RA+ cells were excluded. Germline CDR1 reads MNHNS; CDR2 reads SASEGT. CDR3 length: 17 amino acids. The V and J ends lost 1 base and 1 base, in that order; junction bases with no gene match: 6. The chain combines TRBV6-1 with TRBJ2-2; 7 nucleotides align to TRBD2. The receptor was isolated from a man younger than 30 in good health. Some clones in this sample may be carry-over from other donors' samples. The sequencing input was naive CD8+ T cells from PBMCs. The CDR3 coding sequence is TGTGCCAGCAGTGAAGAGACTAGCAAATGGAACACCGGGGAGCTGTTTTTT. Translation: CASSEETSKWNTGELFF.